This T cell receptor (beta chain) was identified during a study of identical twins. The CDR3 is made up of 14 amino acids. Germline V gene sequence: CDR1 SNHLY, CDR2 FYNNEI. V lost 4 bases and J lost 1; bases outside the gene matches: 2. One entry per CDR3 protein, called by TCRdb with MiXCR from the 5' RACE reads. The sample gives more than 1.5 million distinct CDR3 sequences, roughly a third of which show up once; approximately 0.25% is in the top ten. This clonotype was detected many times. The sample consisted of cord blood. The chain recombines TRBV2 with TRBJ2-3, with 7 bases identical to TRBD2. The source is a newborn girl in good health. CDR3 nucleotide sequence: TGTGCCAGCAGTGGTAGCGGGCGCACAGATACGCAGTATTTT. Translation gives CASSGSGRTDTQYF.